This T cell receptor beta chain emerged from a study of neoadjuvant anti-PD-1 for oral cavity cancer. Study-level findings and limits: Each response group had just a few patients in TCR analyses.

Comment on this clone: Its antigen is as yet unknown.

Trimming removed 6 bases at V and 8 bases at J, with 13 bases between. Germline loops: CDR1 LNHNV, CDR2 YYDKDF (reference sequence). The CDR3 loop spans 13 amino acids. Profiling relied on immunoSEQ multiplex PCR, and the TCRdb table lists in-frame clones only, not all of them. The sample holds about 81,000 clones; under 85% are singletons and the top ten take about 3.1%. Patients were newly diagnosed with stage II-IVA oral cavity squamous cell carcinoma without prior systemic or radiation treatment. These oral cavity squamous cell carcinomas were HPV-negative and locally advanced. This specimen consisted of PBMCs, obtained before nivolumab (anti-PD-1) treatment. The sequence came from a person aged 35-79 years with oral cavity squamous cell carcinoma. This chain joins TRBV15 and TRBJ1-4; D ambiguous. The CDR3 reads CATRKGPGEKLFF. The CDR3 region has the DNA TGTGCCACCAGGAAGGGCCCAGGAGAAAAACTGTTTTTT.